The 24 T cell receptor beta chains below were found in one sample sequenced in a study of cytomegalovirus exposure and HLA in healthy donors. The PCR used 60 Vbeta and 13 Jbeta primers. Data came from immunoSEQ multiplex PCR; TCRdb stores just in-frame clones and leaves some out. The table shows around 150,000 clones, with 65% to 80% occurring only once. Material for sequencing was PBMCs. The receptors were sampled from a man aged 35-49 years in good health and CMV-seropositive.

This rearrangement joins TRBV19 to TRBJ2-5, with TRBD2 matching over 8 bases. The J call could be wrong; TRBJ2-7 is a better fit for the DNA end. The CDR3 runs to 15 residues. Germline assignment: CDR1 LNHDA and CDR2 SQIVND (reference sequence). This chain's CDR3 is CASSVGSSGAYEQYF. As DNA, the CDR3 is TGTGCCAGTAGTGTCGGTAGTAGCGGGGCCTACGAGCAGTACTTC.

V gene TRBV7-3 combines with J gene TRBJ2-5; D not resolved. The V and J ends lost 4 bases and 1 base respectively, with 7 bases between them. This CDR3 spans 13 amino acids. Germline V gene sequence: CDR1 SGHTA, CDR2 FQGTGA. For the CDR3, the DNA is TGTGCCAGCAGCTCGACTCTCCAAGAGACCCAGTACTTC. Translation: CASSSTLQETQYF.

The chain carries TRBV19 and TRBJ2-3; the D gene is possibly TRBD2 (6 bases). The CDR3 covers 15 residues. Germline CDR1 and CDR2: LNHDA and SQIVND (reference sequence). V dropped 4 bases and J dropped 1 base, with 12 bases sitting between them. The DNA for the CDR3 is TGTGCCAGTAGTAGCCCGGGACTCGGCACAGATACGCAGTATTTT. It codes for CASSSPGLGTDTQYF.

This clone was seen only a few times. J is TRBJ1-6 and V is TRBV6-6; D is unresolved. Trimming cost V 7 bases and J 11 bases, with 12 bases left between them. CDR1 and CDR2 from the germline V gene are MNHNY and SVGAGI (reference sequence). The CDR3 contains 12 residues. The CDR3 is CASIPGNPPLHF. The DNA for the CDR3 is TGTGCCAGCATTCCCGGGAATCCACCCCTCCACTTT.

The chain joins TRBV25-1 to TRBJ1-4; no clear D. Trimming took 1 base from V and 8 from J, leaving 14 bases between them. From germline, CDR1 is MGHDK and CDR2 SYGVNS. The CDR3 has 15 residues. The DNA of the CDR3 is TGTGCCAGCAGTGAATTAAGTCAGGTCCAGGAAAAACTGTTTTTT. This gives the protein CASSELSQVQEKLFF.

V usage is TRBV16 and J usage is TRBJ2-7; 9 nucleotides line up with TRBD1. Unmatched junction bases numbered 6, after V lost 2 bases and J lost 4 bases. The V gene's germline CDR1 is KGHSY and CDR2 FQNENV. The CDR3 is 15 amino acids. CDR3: CASSQRDRVLYEQYF. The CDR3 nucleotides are TGTGCCAGCAGCCAAAGGGACAGGGTTCTGTACGAGCAGTACTTC.

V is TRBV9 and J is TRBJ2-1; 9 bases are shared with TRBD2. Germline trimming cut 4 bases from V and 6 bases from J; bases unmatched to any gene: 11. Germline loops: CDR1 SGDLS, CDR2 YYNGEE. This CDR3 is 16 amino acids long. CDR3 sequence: CASSPQSGSGSNEQFF. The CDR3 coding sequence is TGTGCCAGCAGCCCTCAGAGTGGTAGCGGGAGCAATGAGCAGTTCTTC.

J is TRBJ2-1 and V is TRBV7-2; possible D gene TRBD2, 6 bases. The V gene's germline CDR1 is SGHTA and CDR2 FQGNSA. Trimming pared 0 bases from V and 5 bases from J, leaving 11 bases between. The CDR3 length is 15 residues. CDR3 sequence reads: CASSLASGNDNEQFF. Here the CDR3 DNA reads TGTGCCAGCAGCTTAGCTAGCGGCAACGACAATGAGCAGTTCTTC.

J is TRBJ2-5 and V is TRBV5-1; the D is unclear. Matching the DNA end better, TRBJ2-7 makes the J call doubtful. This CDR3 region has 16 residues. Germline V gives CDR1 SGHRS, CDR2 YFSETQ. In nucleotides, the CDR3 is TGCGCCAGCAGCTTGGCGGGTCTAGGTACCTCCTACGAGCAGTACTTC. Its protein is CASSLAGLGTSYEQYF.

The CDR3 coding sequence is TGTGCCAGCAGTCTATGGTCAGGGGGGACTGGAAACACCATATATTTT. It yields the protein CASSLWSGGTGNTIYF. The chain uses TRBV7-9 and TRBJ1-3; TRBD1 agrees at 7 bases. The CDR3 consists of 16 residues. The junction had 10 bases not matched to a gene; V was cut back by 6 bases and J by 2 bases. Germline CDR1 is SEHNR and CDR2 is FQNEAQ (reference sequence).

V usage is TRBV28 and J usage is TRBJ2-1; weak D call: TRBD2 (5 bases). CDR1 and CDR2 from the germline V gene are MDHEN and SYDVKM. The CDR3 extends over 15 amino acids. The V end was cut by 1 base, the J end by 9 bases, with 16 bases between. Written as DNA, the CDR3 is TGTGCCAGCAGTTTATCGCCAAGGGAGTTGGGTGAGCAGTTCTTC. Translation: CASSLSPRELGEQFF.

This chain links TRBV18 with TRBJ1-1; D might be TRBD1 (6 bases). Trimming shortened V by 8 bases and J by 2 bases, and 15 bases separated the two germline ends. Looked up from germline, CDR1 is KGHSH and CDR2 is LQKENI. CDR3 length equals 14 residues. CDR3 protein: CASTSGVLNTEAFF. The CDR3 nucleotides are TGTGCCAGCACCTCAGGGGTGCTTAACACTGAAGCTTTCTTT.

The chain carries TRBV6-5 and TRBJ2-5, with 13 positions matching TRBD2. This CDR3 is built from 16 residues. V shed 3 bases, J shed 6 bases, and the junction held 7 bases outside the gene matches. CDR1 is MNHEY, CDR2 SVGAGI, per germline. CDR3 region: CASSYTSGRAGKTQYF. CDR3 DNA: TGTGCCAGCAGTTATACTAGCGGGAGGGCCGGGAAGACCCAGTACTTC.

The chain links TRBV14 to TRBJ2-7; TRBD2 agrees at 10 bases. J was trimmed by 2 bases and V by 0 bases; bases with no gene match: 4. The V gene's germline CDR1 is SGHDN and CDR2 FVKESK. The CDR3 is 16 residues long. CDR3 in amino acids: CASSQETSGEAYEQYF. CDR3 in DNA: TGTGCCAGCAGCCAAGAAACTAGCGGGGAAGCCTACGAGCAGTACTTC.

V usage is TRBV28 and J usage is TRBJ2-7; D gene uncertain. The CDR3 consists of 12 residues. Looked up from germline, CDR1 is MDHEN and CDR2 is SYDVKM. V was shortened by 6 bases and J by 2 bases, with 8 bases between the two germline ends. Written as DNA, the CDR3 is TGTGCCAGCAGCTTGAGGACCTACGAGCAGTACTTC. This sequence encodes CASSLRTYEQYF.

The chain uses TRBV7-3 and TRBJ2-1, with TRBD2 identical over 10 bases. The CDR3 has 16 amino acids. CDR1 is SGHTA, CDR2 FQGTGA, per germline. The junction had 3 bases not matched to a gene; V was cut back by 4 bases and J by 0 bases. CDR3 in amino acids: CASSSGLAASYNEQFF. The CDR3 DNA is TGTGCCAGCAGCTCTGGACTAGCGGCCTCCTACAATGAGCAGTTCTTC.

This chain's CDR3 is CASSGTGVDQPQHF. CDR3 sequence (DNA): TGTGCCAGCAGCGGGACAGGAGTCGATCAGCCCCAGCATTTT. V gene TRBV9 combines with J gene TRBJ1-5; TRBD1 matches 7 bases. Per germline, CDR1 SGDLS and CDR2 YYNGEE. This CDR3 is 14 amino acids long. After removal of 3 bases from V and 5 bases from J, the junction contained 5 bases not matched to a gene.

In DNA form, the CDR3 reads TGTGCCAGCAGCTTAGAAGCGGGAGGAGGCTACGAGCAGTACTTC. This sequence encodes CASSLEAGGGYEQYF. The rearrangement links TRBV7-2 to TRBJ2-7; 9 bases agree with TRBD2. The junction had 4 bases not matched to a gene; V was cut back by 1 base and J by 3 bases. CDR3 size: 15 residues. Germline-derived CDR1 and CDR2 are SGHTA and FQGNSA.

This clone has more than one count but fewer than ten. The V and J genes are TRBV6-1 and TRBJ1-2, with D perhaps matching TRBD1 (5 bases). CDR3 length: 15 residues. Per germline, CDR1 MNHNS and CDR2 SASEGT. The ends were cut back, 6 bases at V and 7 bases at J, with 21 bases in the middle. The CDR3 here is CASSLLAARAPGYTF. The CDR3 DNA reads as TGTGCCAGCAGCCTCCTCGCGGCCAGGGCACCTGGCTACACCTTC.

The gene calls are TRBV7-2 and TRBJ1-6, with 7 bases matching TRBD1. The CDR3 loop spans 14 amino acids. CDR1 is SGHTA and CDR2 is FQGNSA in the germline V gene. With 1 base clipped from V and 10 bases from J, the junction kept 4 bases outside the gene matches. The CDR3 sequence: CASSLDRGGSPLHF. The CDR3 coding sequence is TGTGCCAGCAGCTTAGACAGGGGCGGGTCACCCCTCCACTTT.

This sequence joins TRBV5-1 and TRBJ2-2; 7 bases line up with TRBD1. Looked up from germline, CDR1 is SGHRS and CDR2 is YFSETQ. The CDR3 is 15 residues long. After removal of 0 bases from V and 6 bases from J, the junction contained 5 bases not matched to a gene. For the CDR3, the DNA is TGCGCCAGCAGCTTGGCCCTAAGGGGGCCCGGGGAGCTGTTTTTT. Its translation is CASSLALRGPGELFF. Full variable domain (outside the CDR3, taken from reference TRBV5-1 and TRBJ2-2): KAGVTQTPRYLIKTRGQQVTLSCSPISGHRSVSWYQQTPGQGLQFLFEYFSETQRNKGNFPGRFSGRQFSNSRSEMNVSTLELGDSALYLCASSLALRGPGELFFGEGSRLTVL.

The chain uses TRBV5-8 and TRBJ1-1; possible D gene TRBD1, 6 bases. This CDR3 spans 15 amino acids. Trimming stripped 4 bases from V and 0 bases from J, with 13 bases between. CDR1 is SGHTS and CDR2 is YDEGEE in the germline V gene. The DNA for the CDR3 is TGTGCCAGCAGCCATACGGGACATTTGAACACTGAAGCTTTCTTT. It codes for CASSHTGHLNTEAFF.

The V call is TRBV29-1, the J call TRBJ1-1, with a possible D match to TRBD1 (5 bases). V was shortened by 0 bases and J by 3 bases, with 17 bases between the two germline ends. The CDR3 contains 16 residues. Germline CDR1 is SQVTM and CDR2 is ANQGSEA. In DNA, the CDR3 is TGCAGCGTTGAAGATGGGAGGGGCGAGGCTGACACTGAAGCTTTCTTT. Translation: CSVEDGRGEADTEAFF.

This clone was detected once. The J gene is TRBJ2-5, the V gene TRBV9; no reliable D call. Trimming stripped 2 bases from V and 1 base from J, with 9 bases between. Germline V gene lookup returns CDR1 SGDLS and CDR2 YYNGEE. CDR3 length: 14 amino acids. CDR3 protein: CASSVYYLQETQYF. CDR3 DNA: TGTGCCAGCAGCGTCTACTACCTCCAAGAGACCCAGTACTTC.